This T cell receptor beta chain was sequenced in a study of blood T cell repertoires in COVID-19 (dated by TCRdb to the early 2020s). General notes on the study: Collaborator samples came from the United States, Italy and Spain and covered acute and convalescent phases of COVID-19. Where available, HLA class I and class II types were obtained from metadata supplied by the sample provider rather than from assay-based typing. The dataset comprised deeply sampled blood TCRbeta repertoires from subjects exposed to, actively infected with, or recovered from COVID-19. The repertoires were released in a freely available public database intended as a resource for research on the immune response to SARS-CoV-2. Samples were obtained from the ongoing ImmuneRACE study (first 160 participants) and from 950 to 1,500 subjects provided by 6 global collaborators. The sample metadata nearly always contained a de-identified subject ID, COVID-19 status, age in years and sex. The material from the prospective study consisted of cDNA or gDNA derived from T cells, B-cell-depleted T cells, or PBMCs. General study outcomes and caveats: The quantity of clinical and demographic metadata differed by source and by participant and was supplied without curation.

Whole blood was collected in K2EDTA tubes by collaborating institutions according to the institutions' own protocols. For TCRbeta analysis, collaborators shipped samples in one of three forms: frozen whole blood, isolated PBMCs, or DNA extracted from either of those sample types. TCRbeta CDR3 regions were amplified from genomic DNA using the immunoSEQ Assay, a bias-controlled multiplex PCR. The source study handled its data this way. Nucleated cell counts per sample were estimated from amplification of reference gene primers within the assay. Sequence reads were collapsed and filtered to measure the absolute abundance of every unique TCRbeta CDR3 rearrangement. For each sample, productive Simpson clonality was calculated as the square root of Simpson's diversity index over productive rearrangements. This immuneACCESS table, as held by TCRdb, lists in-frame sequences with V and J called but not all clones. Of the missing ones, under half trace to an unresolved V gene in checked studies; the others have no known cause. V and J calls and clone size are copied from that table; D and trimming were computed from the DNA. For this sample there are about 340,000 clones; about 83% appear just once. In total, the top ten clones hold about 2.7% of the sample.

This clone was recorded only once. No antigen is known for it. The record has no base qualities; no much larger clone is one base away. V is cut by 0 bases and J by 3 bases, and the space between the germline ends is 26 bases. The CDR3 covers 19 residues, taking in both the cysteine and the phenylalanine. Only the CDR3 DNA is retained, 57 bases long and in frame from the first base. Looking up the germline V gene (reference sequence) yields CDR1 GTSNPN and CDR2 SVGIG. Sequenced input: peripheral blood. This receptor was identified in a man aged 30-40 years with active or convalescent COVID-19. The rearranged chain carries TRBV30 and TRBJ1-1; matching of 6 bases hints at TRBD1 as the D gene. The nucleotide sequence is TGTGCCTGGAGTGTAGAGGGGGGGGGCGGGAGGATCTGGGACACTGAAGCTTTCTTT. Its coded protein is CAWSVEGGGGRIWDTEAFF.